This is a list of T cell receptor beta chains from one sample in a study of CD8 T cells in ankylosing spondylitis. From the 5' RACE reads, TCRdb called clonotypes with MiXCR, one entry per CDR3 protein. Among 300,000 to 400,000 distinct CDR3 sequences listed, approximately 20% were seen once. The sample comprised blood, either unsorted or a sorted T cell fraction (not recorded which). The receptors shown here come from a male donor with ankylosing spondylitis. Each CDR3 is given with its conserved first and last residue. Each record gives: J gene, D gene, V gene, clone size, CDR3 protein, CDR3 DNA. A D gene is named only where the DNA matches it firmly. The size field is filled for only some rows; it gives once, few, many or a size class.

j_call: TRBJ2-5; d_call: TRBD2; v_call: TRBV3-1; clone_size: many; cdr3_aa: CASSPGLPPGGETQYF; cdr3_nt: TGTGCCAGCAGCCCTGGACTCCCACCGGGGGGAGAGACCCAGTACTTC
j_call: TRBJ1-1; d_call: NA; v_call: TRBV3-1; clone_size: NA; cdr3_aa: CASSPSKGTEAFF; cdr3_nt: TGTGCCAGCAGCCCCTCGAAAGGCACTGAAGCTTTCTTT
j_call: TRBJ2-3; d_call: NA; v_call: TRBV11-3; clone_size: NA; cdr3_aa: CASHKGGVSDTQYF; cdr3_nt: TGTGCCTCACACAAAGGAGGGGTTTCAGATACGCAGTATTTT
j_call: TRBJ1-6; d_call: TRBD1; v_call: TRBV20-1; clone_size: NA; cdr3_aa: CSAKLDRGLSPLHF; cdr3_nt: TGCAGTGCTAAACTAGACAGGGGGCTTTCACCCCTCCACTTT
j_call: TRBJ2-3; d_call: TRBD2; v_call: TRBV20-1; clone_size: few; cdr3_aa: CSATRAGGFPDTQYF; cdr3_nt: TGCAGTGCCACACGAGCGGGAGGGTTTCCAGATACGCAGTATTTT
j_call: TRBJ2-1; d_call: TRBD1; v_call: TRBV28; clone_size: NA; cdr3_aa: CASTQGAIYNEQFF; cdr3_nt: TGTGCCAGCACTCAGGGGGCAATTTACAATGAGCAGTTCTTC
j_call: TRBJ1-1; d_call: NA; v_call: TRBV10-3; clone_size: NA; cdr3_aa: CAISAHNSGHHTEAFF; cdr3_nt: TGTGCCATCAGTGCCCACAACTCGGGACACCACACTGAAGCTTTCTTT
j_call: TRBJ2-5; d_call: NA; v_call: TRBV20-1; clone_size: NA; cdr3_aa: CSAISEPGETQYF; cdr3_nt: TGCAGTGCTATTAGCGAGCCGGGAGAGACCCAGTACTTC
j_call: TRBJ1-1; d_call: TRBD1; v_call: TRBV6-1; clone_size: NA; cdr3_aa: CASRGQGKTEAFF; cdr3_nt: TGTGCCAGCAGAGGACAGGGGAAAACTGAAGCTTTCTTT
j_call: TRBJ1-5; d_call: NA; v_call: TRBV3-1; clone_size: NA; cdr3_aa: CASSGGNRAQPQHF; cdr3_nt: TGTGCCAGCAGCGGGGGAAATAGGGCTCAGCCCCAGCATTTT
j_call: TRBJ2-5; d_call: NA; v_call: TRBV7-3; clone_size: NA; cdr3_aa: CASSLGPTQTQYF; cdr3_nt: TGTGCCAGCAGCTTAGGGCCTACGCAGACCCAGTACTTC
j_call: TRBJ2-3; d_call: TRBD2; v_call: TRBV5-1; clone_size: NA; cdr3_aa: CASSLVAGVDTQYF; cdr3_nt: TGCGCCAGCAGCTTGGTCGCGGGAGTCGATACGCAGTATTTT
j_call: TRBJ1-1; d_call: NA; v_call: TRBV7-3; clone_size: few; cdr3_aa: CASSLMPMNTEAFF; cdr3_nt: TGTGCCAGCAGCTTAATGCCAATGAACACTGAAGCTTTCTTT
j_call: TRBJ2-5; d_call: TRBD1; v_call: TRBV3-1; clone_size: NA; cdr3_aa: CASSHLTGRETQYF; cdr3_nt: TGTGCCAGCAGCCATCTGACAGGGAGAGAGACCCAGTACTTC
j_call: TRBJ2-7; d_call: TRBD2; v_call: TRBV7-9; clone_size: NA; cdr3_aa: CASSSGLAGESSYEQYF; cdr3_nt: TGTGCCAGCAGCTCCGGACTAGCGGGAGAAAGCTCCTACGAGCAGTACTTC
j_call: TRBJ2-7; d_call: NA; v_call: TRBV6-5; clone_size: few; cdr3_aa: CASSYKGGKGWDEQYF; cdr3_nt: TGTGCCAGCAGTTACAAGGGAGGTAAAGGGTGGGACGAGCAGTACTTC
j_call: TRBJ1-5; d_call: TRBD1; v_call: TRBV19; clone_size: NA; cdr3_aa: CASRLQGNRYQPQHF; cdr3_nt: TGTGCCAGTAGATTACAGGGGAATCGATATCAGCCCCAGCATTTT
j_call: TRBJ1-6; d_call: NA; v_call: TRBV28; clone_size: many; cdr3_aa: CATRKDRTYVSPLHF; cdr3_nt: TGTGCCACCAGAAAAGACAGGACTTACGTTTCACCCCTCCACTTT
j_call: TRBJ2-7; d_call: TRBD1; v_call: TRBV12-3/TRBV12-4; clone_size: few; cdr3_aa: CASSYDRDLDSTFYEQYF; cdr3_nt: TGTGCCAGCAGTTACGACAGGGACCTTGACAGTACATTCTACGAGCAGTACTTC
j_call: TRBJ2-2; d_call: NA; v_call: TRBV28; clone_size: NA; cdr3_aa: CASSLGGLVTGELFF; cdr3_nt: TGTGCCAGCAGTTTAGGAGGGTTGGTCACCGGGGAGCTGTTTTTT
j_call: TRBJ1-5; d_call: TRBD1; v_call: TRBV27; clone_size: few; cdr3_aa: CASSSLGGRFQPQHF; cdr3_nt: TGTGCCAGCAGTTCTCTAGGGGGCCGTTTTCAGCCCCAGCATTTT
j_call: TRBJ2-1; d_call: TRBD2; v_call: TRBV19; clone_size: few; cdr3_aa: CASSILTSRWGEQFF; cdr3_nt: TGTGCCAGTAGTATTTTGACTAGCAGGTGGGGTGAGCAGTTCTTC
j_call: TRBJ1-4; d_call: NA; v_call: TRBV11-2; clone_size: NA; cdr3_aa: CASSSYTGPTKLFF; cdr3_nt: TGTGCCAGCAGCTCGTATACGGGGCCTACAAAGCTGTTTTTT
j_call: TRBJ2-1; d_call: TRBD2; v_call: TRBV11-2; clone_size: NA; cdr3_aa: CASSLVVGLAGAYNEQFF; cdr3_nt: TGTGCCAGCAGCTTAGTAGTGGGACTAGCGGGAGCTTACAATGAGCAGTTCTTC
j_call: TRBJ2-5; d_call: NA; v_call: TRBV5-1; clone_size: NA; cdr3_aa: CASSLPRAETQYF; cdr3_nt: TGCGCCAGCAGCTTGCCCAGGGCGGAGACCCAGTACTTC
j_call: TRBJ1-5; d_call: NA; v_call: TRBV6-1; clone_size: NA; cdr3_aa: CASSLSVPSNQPQHF; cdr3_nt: TGTGCCAGCAGTCTTTCGGTACCTAGCAATCAGCCCCAGCATTTT
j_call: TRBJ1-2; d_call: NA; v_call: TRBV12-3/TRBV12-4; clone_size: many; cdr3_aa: CASSSPGISYTF; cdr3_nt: TGTGCCAGCAGTTCCCCCGGAATCTCCTACACCTTC